These 21 T cell receptor beta chains were sequenced from one sample in a study of blood T cell repertoires in COVID-19. The protocol was immunoSEQ multiplex PCR, while the TCRdb copy is restricted to in-frame clones and leaves out a portion. The sample has about 120,000 clones; about 91% are singletons. The specimen was peripheral blood. Receptor source: a woman between 45 and 65 years old with active or convalescent COVID-19.

The chain is built from TRBV7-3 and TRBJ2-1; 10 bases agree with TRBD2. The CDR3 is 16 residues long. V shed 5 bases, J shed 10 bases, and the junction held 14 bases outside the gene matches. In germline, CDR1 is SGHTA, CDR2 FQGTGA. CDR3 nucleotides: TGTGCCAGCAGCCGCCGGGGGGCTAGCGGGAGTGGGGAGCAGTTCTTC. It codes for CASSRRGASGSGEQFF.

This chain links TRBV6-2 or TRBV6-3 with TRBJ1-2; D perhaps matches TRBD1 (5 bases). Germline CDR1 reads MNHEY; CDR2 reads SVGEGT. Between the trimmed V and J ends, which lost 5 bases and 8 bases, there was a span of 21 bases. The CDR3 consists of 15 residues. Here the CDR3 reads CASSQRRAGSGGYTF. For the CDR3, the DNA is TGTGCCAGCAGTCAAAGGCGAGCAGGGTCGGGCGGCTACACCTTC.

In nucleotides, the CDR3 is TGTGCCAGCAGTTACCCCGAAGCGGCGGTCACCGGGGAGCTGTTTTTT. It is translated as CASSYPEAAVTGELFF. The chain carries TRBV6-6 and TRBJ2-2; tentatively, D is TRBD2 (5 bases). Germline V gives CDR1 MNHNY, CDR2 SVGAGI (reference sequence). The CDR3 totals 16 residues. The ends were cut back, 2 bases at V and 4 bases at J, with 14 bases in the middle.

The rearrangement uses TRBV6-5 and TRBJ2-2; TRBD1 matches at 9 bases. Germline-derived CDR1 and CDR2 are MNHEY and SVGAGI. The CDR3 consists of 14 residues. The V gene end was trimmed by 6 bases and the J gene end by 5 bases; junction bases not matched to a gene: 4. The CDR3 bases are TGTGCCAGCAGGACAGGGGGATTAACCGGGGAGCTGTTTTTT. It codes for CASRTGGLTGELFF.

This chain uses TRBV28 with TRBJ1-6, with D possibly being TRBD1 (6 bases). Germline assignment: CDR1 MDHEN and CDR2 SYDVKM. Trimming took off 6 bases at V and 7 bases at J, with 16 bases between the two ends. The CDR3 spans 15 residues. Here the CDR3 reads CASSLGGGPNSPLHF. Written as DNA, the CDR3 is TGTGCCAGCAGCCTGGGTGGGGGCCCGAATTCACCCCTCCACTTT.

This sequence joins TRBV18 and TRBJ1-2; a possible D gene is TRBD1 (5 bases). The ends were cut back, 2 bases at V and 5 bases at J, with 12 bases in the middle. The length of the CDR3 is 14 residues. Germline V lookup: CDR1 KGHSH, CDR2 LQKENI. The CDR3 DNA reads TGTGCCAGCTCACCAAAGGAGGGGAAGTATGGCTACACCTTC. The encoded protein is CASSPKEGKYGYTF.

CDR3 DNA sequence: TGTGCCAGCAGTTACTCTAGTCTAGCGGCCAGCACAGATACGCAGTATTTT. Protein product: CASSYSSLAASTDTQYF. J is TRBJ2-3 and V is TRBV6-2 or TRBV6-3, with 7 bases aligning to TRBD2. V trimming: 0 bases; J trimming: 0 bases; junction bases outside the gene matches: 6. Germline assignment: CDR1 MNHEY and CDR2 SVGEGT. The CDR3 is made up of 17 amino acids.

This chain links TRBV7-9 with TRBJ2-2, with 8 bases matching TRBD1. Germline values: CDR1 SEHNR, CDR2 FQNEAQ (reference sequence). With 7 bases clipped from V and 0 bases from J, the junction kept 4 bases outside the gene matches. This CDR3 is built from 15 residues. In DNA form, the CDR3 reads TGTGCCAGCAACCCGGGACAGGCGAACACCGGGGAGCTGTTTTTT. It translates to CASNPGQANTGELFF.

The V call is TRBV30, the J call TRBJ2-5; a possible D gene is TRBD2 (5 bases). The CDR3 spans 11 residues. Trimming cost V 5 bases and J 3 bases, with 7 bases left between them. In germline, CDR1 is GTSNPN, CDR2 SVGIG (reference sequence). CDR3 nucleotides: TGTGCCTGGGGACTCGAAGAGACCCAGTACTTC. Its protein is CAWGLEETQYF. The full variable domain, rest sourced from reference TRBV30 and TRBJ2-5, is SQTIHQWPATLVQPVGSPLSLECTVEGTSNPNLYWYRQAAGRGLQLLFYSVGIGQISSEVPQNLSASRPQDRQFILSSKKLLLSDSGFYLCAWGLEETQYFGPGTRLLVL.

The chain uses TRBV6-1 and TRBJ1-1; D uncertain. Germline V CDR1 and CDR2: MNHNS, SASEGT. The CDR3 sequence is 16 residues long. V dropped 1 base and J dropped 5 bases, with 17 bases sitting between them. The CDR3 DNA is TGTGCCAGCAGTGAAGGGGCCGCTTATCGGATTACTGAAGCTTTCTTT. Translation gives CASSEGAAYRITEAFF.

The gene calls are TRBV6-5 and TRBJ1-6; 7 nucleotides align to TRBD1. CDR1 and CDR2 (germline): MNHEY, SVGAGI. The trim removed 7 bases at V and 5 bases at J, leaving 2 bases unmatched. The CDR3 extends over 13 amino acids. For the CDR3, the DNA is TGTGCCAGCATCACAGGGGATAATTCACCCCTCCACTTT. Protein: CASITGDNSPLHF.

The chain employs TRBV27 and TRBJ1-6, with D maybe TRBD1 (5 bases). Germline V gene lookup returns CDR1 MNHEY and CDR2 SMNVEV (reference sequence). The germline V and J ends were trimmed by 4 bases and 6 bases, with 13 bases remaining between them. CDR3 length: 15 residues. CDR3 DNA: TGTGCCAGCAGTTCCAGGGTGCTGGGTAATTCACCCCTCCACTTT. Translated, it gives CASSSRVLGNSPLHF.

The chain recombines TRBV11-3 with TRBJ2-7; TRBD1 agrees at 7 bases. There are 15 residues in the CDR3. V lost 5 bases to trimming and J lost 1 base; unmatched junction nucleotides: 8. The germline V gene encodes CDR1 SGHNT and CDR2 YENEEA. CDR3 DNA sequence: TGTGCCAGCAGCCCGGCCGAGGGGGCGTCCTACGAGCAGTACTTC. Encoded protein: CASSPAEGASYEQYF.

CDR3 nucleotide sequence: TGTGCCAGCAGCTTAGGAGGGACAGGGAACTATGGCTACACCTTC. As protein: CASSLGGTGNYGYTF. The chain recombines TRBV11-1 with TRBJ1-2; 9 bases map to TRBD1. Germline V lookup: CDR1 SGHAT, CDR2 FQDESV (reference sequence). The ends lost 1 base at V and 2 bases at J; junction bases unmatched: 2. This CDR3 contains 15 residues.

The chain links TRBV5-4 to TRBJ2-5; weak D call: TRBD2 (7 bases). The germline V gene encodes CDR1 SGHNT and CDR2 YYREEE (reference sequence). This CDR3 has 15 residues. Deletions cut 0 bases from V and 5 bases from J, with 14 bases between. The CDR3: CASSLEGGGVETQYF. CDR3 in DNA: TGTGCCAGCAGCTTGGAGGGGGGGGGCGTGGAGACCCAGTACTTC.

This clone was observed once. J is TRBJ2-4 and V is TRBV3-1 (or the pseudogene TRBV3-2); TRBD2 matches 9 bases. CDR1 is LGHDT and CDR2 is YNNKEL in the germline V gene (reference sequence). This CDR3 region has 19 residues. The junction had 13 bases not matched to a gene; V was cut back by 4 bases and J by 0 bases. CDR3 sequence: CASSLSGAGGPKAKNIQYF. The CDR3 nucleotides read TGTGCCAGCAGCCTCTCTGGGGCGGGAGGGCCGAAAGCCAAAAACATTCAGTACTTC.

V is TRBV10-3 and J is TRBJ2-3; 7 positions agree with TRBD2. The CDR3 loop spans 15 amino acids. J was trimmed by 4 bases and V by 2 bases; bases with no gene match: 6. The germline V gene encodes CDR1 ENHRY and CDR2 SYGVKD. CDR3 coding DNA: TGTGCCATCAGTGAGGGGGCGGGAGTCCCAGATACGCAGTATTTT. This gives the protein CAISEGAGVPDTQYF.

The chain has TRBV7-2 and TRBJ2-1, with a possible D match to TRBD2 (5 bases). Trimming removed 1 base at V and 7 bases at J, with 11 bases between. Germline-derived CDR1 and CDR2 are SGHTA and FQGNSA. This CDR3 is 14 amino acids long. This CDR3 is CASSLGPGLNEQFF. The CDR3 DNA sequence: TGTGCCAGCAGCTTAGGCCCGGGATTGAATGAGCAGTTCTTC.

The CDR3 is CASSLAGGINQPQHF. The DNA of the CDR3 is TGTGCCAGCAGCTTAGCGGGGGGAATAAATCAGCCCCAGCATTTT. This rearrangement joins TRBV7-6 to TRBJ1-5, with D perhaps TRBD1 (5 bases). Germline V lookup: CDR1 SGHVS, CDR2 FNYEAQ. The ends were cut back, 0 bases at V and 4 bases at J, with 10 bases in the middle. This CDR3 has 15 residues.

The chain employs TRBV9 and TRBJ2-3; D might be TRBD2 (6 bases). CDR3 length: 16 amino acids. Trimming removed 4 bases from V and 0 bases from J, with 15 bases in between. Germline values: CDR1 SGDLS, CDR2 YYNGEE. The CDR3 here is CASSPMGGPSTDTQYF. DNA for the CDR3: TGTGCCAGCAGCCCCATGGGAGGACCTAGCACAGATACGCAGTATTTT.

V usage is TRBV19 and J usage is TRBJ2-6, with 7 nucleotides matching TRBD2. The germline CDR1 and CDR2 sequences are LNHDA and SQIVND (reference sequence). The length of the CDR3 is 15 residues. J gave up 4 bases and V 3 bases, and 3 bases lay outside the gene matches. The CDR3 bases are TGTGCCAGTAGTATCTCGGGGGGAGGGGCCAACGTCCTGACTTTC. It encodes CASSISGGGANVLTF.